The T cell receptor (beta chain) under discussion was sequenced for a study of blood T cell dynamics during melanoma immunotherapy. The CDR3 is made up of 15 amino acids. Between the trimmed V and J ends, which lost 3 bases and 2 bases, there was a span of 14 bases. Germline V gives CDR1 MNHNY, CDR2 SVGAGI (reference sequence). Time point in this sample: week 3, after first cycle of checkpoint inhibitor. Generated by immunoSEQ multiplex PCR, the TCRdb table keeps only in-frame clones and is missing some. This table has around 10,000 clones, about 92% appearing once. Sequencing was performed on blood, taken from a patient treated with checkpoint blockade. The sequence was obtained from a human donor with melanoma. The V call is TRBV6-6, the J call TRBJ2-7; D is ambiguous. The CDR3 sequence is CASSYDGGLPYEQYF. The DNA of the CDR3 is TGTGCCAGCAGTTATGACGGTGGGCTACCCTACGAGCAGTACTTC.